Below are 26 T cell receptor beta chains sequenced from a single sample in a study of blood T cell repertoires in COVID-19. The protocol was immunoSEQ multiplex PCR, while the TCRdb copy is restricted to in-frame clones and leaves out a portion. Of 150,000 to 160,000 clones listed, around 85% were seen once; the top ten hold roughly 2.2%. Material: peripheral blood. The receptors here all came from a woman aged 65 to 85 with acute or convalescent COVID-19.

The rearrangement joins TRBV19 to TRBJ1-2, with TRBD1 matching 7 bases. The junction had 9 bases not matched to a gene; V was cut back by 6 bases and J by 2 bases. Germline CDR1 reads LNHDA; CDR2 reads SQIVND (reference sequence). This CDR3 spans 15 amino acids. CDR3 nucleotide sequence: TGTGCCAGTAGGCCCACCGGGACAGTCAACTATGGCTACACCTTC. Amino acid sequence: CASRPTGTVNYGYTF.

This chain uses TRBV6-5 with TRBJ1-3; the D gene is possibly TRBD1 (6 bases). The germline gives CDR1 MNHEY, CDR2 SVGAGI. With 7 bases removed from V and 4 bases from J, the gap between germline ends came to 11 bases. The CDR3 consists of 13 residues. CDR3 sequence: CASTLQGGNTIYF. The CDR3 coding sequence is TGTGCCAGCACCCTTCAGGGGGGAAACACCATATATTTT.

This chain joins TRBV20-1 and TRBJ1-2; 7 bases align to TRBD1. The V gene's germline CDR1 is DFQATT and CDR2 SNEGSKA (reference sequence). The CDR3 sequence is 11 residues long. The ends lost 6 bases at V and 13 bases at J; junction bases unmatched: 11. The CDR3 DNA sequence: TGCAGTGCCCCTTTAGGGACAGCGCCCACCTTC. Encoded protein: CSAPLGTAPTF.

CDR3 region: CSVVAGVGTQYF. The CDR3 nucleotides read TGCAGCGTTGTAGCGGGGGTGGGGACCCAGTACTTC. The rearrangement uses TRBV29-1 and TRBJ2-5; 9 bases map to TRBD2. The CDR3 contains 12 residues. V lost 4 bases to trimming and J lost 7 bases; unmatched junction nucleotides: 4. Germline V gene sequence: CDR1 SQVTM, CDR2 ANQGSEA.

Regarding this clone: The sample has other DNA sequences that encode this CDR3 too. The CDR3 DNA reads TGTGCCAGCAGCTCTGGCACAGATACGCAGTATTTT. It codes for CASSSGTDTQYF. The rearrangement uses TRBV28 and TRBJ2-3; D gene uncertain. This CDR3 has 12 amino acids. Trimming left V 6 bases short and J 1 base short, with 5 bases between. The V gene's germline CDR1 is MDHEN and CDR2 SYDVKM.

The genes are TRBV5-1 and TRBJ2-5; D gene unclear. Germline-derived CDR1 and CDR2 are SGHRS and YFSETQ. Trimming cost V 2 bases and J 2 bases, with 7 bases left between them. This CDR3 has 13 residues. CDR3 sequence: CASSFSIQETQYF. The CDR3 DNA sequence: TGCGCCAGCAGCTTCAGTATTCAAGAGACCCAGTACTTC.

This chain uses TRBV7-9 with TRBJ1-2; perhaps TRBD1 as D (5 bases). This CDR3 has 13 residues. Germline V CDR1 and CDR2: SEHNR, FQNEAQ (reference sequence). Deletions cut 1 base from V and 8 bases from J, with 11 bases between. CDR3 sequence reads: CASSLEGERGYTF. In DNA form, the CDR3 reads TGTGCCAGCAGCTTAGAAGGGGAAAGGGGCTACACCTTC.

This sequence joins TRBV7-2 and TRBJ1-1, with 10 bases identical to TRBD1. CDR1 is SGHTA and CDR2 is FQGNSA in the germline V gene. CDR3 length: 15 residues. V was clipped by 4 bases and J by 6 bases; unmatched bases: 8. The CDR3 sequence is CASSSILGTGAEAFF. The CDR3 nucleotides read TGTGCCAGCAGCTCGATCTTAGGGACAGGGGCTGAAGCTTTCTTT.

The chain couples TRBV10-3 to TRBJ2-7, with 15 bases lining up with TRBD2. The V gene's germline CDR1 is ENHRY and CDR2 SYGVKD. V was clipped by 6 bases and J by 3 bases; unmatched bases: 3. The CDR3 spans 15 residues. The CDR3: CAIRPGLAGGYEQYV. Written as DNA, the CDR3 is TGTGCCATCAGGCCGGGACTAGCGGGGGGCTACGAGCAGTACGTC.

The V and J genes are TRBV7-2 and TRBJ1-2, with TRBD1 as a possible D gene (5 bases). The CDR3 has 14 amino acids. Deletions cut 5 bases from V and 2 bases from J, with 12 bases between. CDR1 and CDR2 (germline): SGHTA, FQGNSA. CDR3 nucleotide sequence: TGTGCCAGCAGCCCCGGTGGGGGGAACTATGGCTACACCTTC. The encoded protein is CASSPGGGNYGYTF. Combining the CDR3 with reference TRBV7-2 and TRBJ1-2 gives the whole variable domain GAGVSQSPSNKVTEKGKDVELRCDPISGHTALYWYRQSLGQGLEFLIYFQGNSAPDKSGLPSDRFSAERTGGSVSTLTIQRTQQEDSAVYLCASSPGGGNYGYTFGSGTRLTVV.

The rearrangement links TRBV10-3 to TRBJ2-7, with D uncertain. The length of the CDR3 is 14 residues. Trimming cost V 0 bases and J 7 bases, with 13 bases left between them. CDR1 is ENHRY, CDR2 SYGVKD, per germline. The CDR3 reads CAISESASSEEQYF. In DNA, the CDR3 is TGTGCCATCAGTGAGTCAGCCTCTTCTGAGGAGCAGTACTTC.

The V call is TRBV6-6, the J call TRBJ1-4; the match to TRBD1 covers 7 bases. The CDR3 consists of 14 residues. Per the germline V gene, CDR1 is MNHNY and CDR2 is SVGAGI (reference sequence). V was clipped by 8 bases and J by 4 bases; unmatched bases: 7. The CDR3 bases are TGTGCCAGCCGGCGGGACAGACTTAATGAAAAACTGTTTTTT. It codes for CASRRDRLNEKLFF.

The chain employs TRBV9 and TRBJ1-3; unclear D gene. From germline, CDR1 is SGDLS and CDR2 YYNGEE. V was pared by 0 bases and J by 0 bases, with 13 bases between. The CDR3 covers 17 residues. CDR3 residues: CASSVASTWSSGNTIYF. The DNA for the CDR3 is TGTGCCAGCAGCGTAGCCTCTACGTGGAGCTCTGGAAACACCATATATTTT.

The chain is built from TRBV5-1 and TRBJ1-4; TRBD1 aligns across 8 bases. Germline V gene sequence: CDR1 SGHRS, CDR2 YFSETQ. After removal of 5 bases from V and 7 bases from J, the junction contained 10 bases not matched to a gene. CDR3 length: 15 amino acids. The CDR3 DNA reads as TGCGCCAGCAGAAATGGGGACAGGAAGGGTGAAAAACTGTTTTTT. This sequence encodes CASRNGDRKGEKLFF.

The chain couples TRBV6-5 to TRBJ1-2, with D unclear. The CDR3 loop spans 13 amino acids. CDR1 and CDR2 from the germline V gene are MNHEY and SVGAGI. Trimming took off 4 bases at V and 4 bases at J, with 10 bases between the two ends. The CDR3 DNA follows: TGTGCCAGCAGTTTGACTGTCGTCTATGGCTACACCTTC. It yields the protein CASSLTVVYGYTF.

The V call is TRBV5-8, the J call TRBJ1-1, with D maybe TRBD1 (5 bases). The CDR3 has 11 residues. CDR1 and CDR2 from the germline V gene are SGHTS and YDEGEE. V lost 4 bases, J lost 12 bases, and 13 bases lay in between. The CDR3 loop reads CASSPGLGTFF. In DNA, the CDR3 is TGTGCCAGCAGCCCGGGACTTGGGACTTTCTTT.

This clone occurred a few times. The J gene is TRBJ1-6, the V gene TRBV9, with 7 nucleotides matching TRBD1. This CDR3 contains 15 residues. V lost 4 bases, J lost 6 bases, and 7 bases stayed unmatched. The germline gives CDR1 SGDLS, CDR2 YYNGEE. The CDR3 loop reads CASSTQGTGNSPLHF. CDR3 coding DNA: TGTGCCAGCAGCACACAGGGGACGGGTAATTCACCCCTCCACTTT.

The CDR3 sequence is CSAGTGREKLFF. The CDR3 bases are TGCAGCGCCGGGACAGGGCGTGAAAAACTGTTTTTT. The chain couples TRBV29-1 to TRBJ1-4, with TRBD1 matching 9 bases. In germline, CDR1 is SQVTM, CDR2 ANQGSEA. J was trimmed by 7 bases and V by 7 bases; bases with no gene match: 4. This CDR3 is 12 amino acids long.

Points on this clone: A junction boundary mismatches the germline segment, possibly from a read error. CDR3 amino acids: CASTQKGLVPDTQYF. CDR3 sequence (DNA): TGTGCCAGCACCCAAAAGGGACTAGTTCCCGATACGCAGTATTTT. V and J are TRBV3-1 (or the pseudogene TRBV3-2) and TRBJ2-3; 8 positions match TRBD2. The CDR3 contains 15 residues. Germline V gene data show CDR1 as LGHDT and CDR2 as YNNKEL (reference sequence).

This rearrangement joins TRBV3-1 (or the pseudogene TRBV3-2) to TRBJ1-2; the D is unclear. Germline CDR1 reads LGHDT; CDR2 reads YNNKEL (reference sequence). CDR3 size: 13 residues. Trimming stripped 4 bases from V and 8 bases from J, with 14 bases between. The CDR3 DNA reads TGTGCCAGCAGCCTCTCTAGCCCGTTGGGCTACACCTTC. It specifies CASSLSSPLGYTF.

J is TRBJ2-1 and V is TRBV24-1; 14 bases agree with TRBD2. The length of the CDR3 is 17 residues. Trimming removed 4 bases from V and 9 bases from J; junction bases left unmatched: 10. Germline CDR1 KGHDR, CDR2 SFDVKD. This CDR3 is CATSEPGTSGGPSEQFF. In DNA form, the CDR3 reads TGTGCCACCAGTGAACCCGGGACTAGCGGGGGTCCCTCTGAGCAGTTCTTC.

J is TRBJ1-1 and V is TRBV30; D ambiguous. Germline V CDR1 and CDR2: GTSNPN, SVGIG (reference sequence). This CDR3 comprises 14 residues. Deletions cut 5 bases from V and 1 base from J, with 14 bases between. CDR3 coding DNA: TGTGCCTGGCTAGGAACGTCGGGGAACACTGAAGCTTTCTTT. Its protein product is CAWLGTSGNTEAFF.

The V and J genes are TRBV19 and TRBJ1-6, with TRBD1 as a possible D gene (5 bases). Trimming pared 6 bases from V and 7 bases from J, leaving 10 bases between. The CDR3 is made up of 13 amino acids. Germline CDR1 and CDR2: LNHDA and SQIVND (reference sequence). The CDR3 loop reads CASRRTYNSPLHF. In DNA, the CDR3 is TGTGCCAGTAGGCGGACATACAATTCACCCCTCCACTTT.

This chain connects TRBV28 to TRBJ1-2; unclear D gene. CDR1 MDHEN and CDR2 SYDVKM come from the germline V gene. The length of the CDR3 is 12 residues. V dropped 8 bases and J dropped 2 bases, with 9 bases sitting between them. CDR3 bases: TGTGCCAGCGTTGACTGGAACTATGGCTACACCTTC. Amino acids: CASVDWNYGYTF.

The J gene is TRBJ1-3, the V gene TRBV7-2, with D uncertain. This CDR3 has 13 amino acids. V was trimmed by 1 base and J by 4 bases, leaving 5 bases between them. CDR1 is SGHTA and CDR2 is FQGNSA in the germline V gene. The CDR3 spells CASSLGAGNTIYF. The CDR3, as DNA: TGTGCCAGCAGCTTAGGGGCAGGAAACACCATATATTTT. Combining the CDR3 with reference TRBV7-2 and TRBJ1-3 gives the whole variable domain GAGVSQSPSNKVTEKGKDVELRCDPISGHTALYWYRQSLGQGLEFLIYFQGNSAPDKSGLPSDRFSAERTGGSVSTLTIQRTQQEDSAVYLCASSLGAGNTIYFGEGSWLTVV.

V is TRBV3-1 (or the pseudogene TRBV3-2) and J is TRBJ1-3, with TRBD1 as a possible D gene (5 bases). Germline lookup yields CDR1 LGHDT and CDR2 YNNKEL (reference sequence). This CDR3 comprises 16 residues. V lost 4 bases to trimming and J lost 1 base, with 14 bases between them. CDR3 nucleotides: TGTGCCAGCAGCCCAAGCCTGGGGACTTCTGGAAACACCATATATTTT. As protein: CASSPSLGTSGNTIYF.